The 25 T cell receptor beta chains below all came from one sample that was sequenced in a study of T cells after yellow fever vaccination. Using its own MiXCR run on the 5' RACE reads, TCRdb lists one record per CDR3 protein. The sample contains roughly 300,000 distinct CDR3 sequences, roughly 8.3% of which appear only once. The material was PBMCs, obtained roughly 47 days after the first yellow fever vaccination. These receptors came from a man between 18 and 29 years old who received the YFV17D yellow fever vaccine.

This clonotype was recorded at least ten times. The CDR3 nucleotides read TGTGCCAGCAGTTTGCGGGTCTCTAATGAAAAACTGTTTTTT. Translation gives CASSLRVSNEKLFF. The chain employs TRBV12-3 or TRBV12-4 and TRBJ1-4; D uncertain. V lost 3 bases and J lost 3, with 8 bases in between. This CDR3 spans 14 amino acids.

The chain combines TRBV6-5 with TRBJ2-7, with a possible D match to TRBD2 (5 bases). The CDR3 totals 13 residues. V lost 2 bases and J 6 bases, leaving 11 bases between the germline ends. The germline gives CDR1 MNHEY, CDR2 SVGAGI. CDR3 region: CASSYRERGEQYV. The DNA for the CDR3 is TGTGCCAGCAGTTACCGCGAACGGGGCGAGCAGTACGTC.

This clonotype was detected only a few times. The V and J genes are TRBV4-1 and TRBJ2-1, with TRBD1 matching 9 bases. This CDR3 comprises 17 residues. J lost 3 bases, V lost 4 bases, and 10 bases had no gene match. Germline V lookup: CDR1 MGHRA, CDR2 YSYEKL. CDR3 DNA: TGCGCCAGCAGCCCCATGCGGGGACAGGGAGACTACAATGAGCAGTTCTTC. It encodes CASSPMRGQGDYNEQFF.

The rearrangement joins TRBV7-9 to TRBJ2-7; D could derive from TRBD1 or TRBD2 (5 bases each). Trimming pared 7 bases from V and 4 bases from J, leaving 20 bases between. From germline, CDR1 is SEHNR and CDR2 FQNEAQ (reference sequence). The CDR3 contains 15 residues. The CDR3 reads CASTSAGGPLYEQYF. CDR3 coding DNA: TGTGCCAGCACCTCTGCTGGGGGACCTCTGTACGAGCAGTACTTC.

Only a few counts were recorded for this clonotype. The chain employs TRBV5-6 and TRBJ1-6, with a possible D match to TRBD1 (5 bases). Germline V lookup: CDR1 SGHDT, CDR2 YYEEEE. The CDR3 spans 13 residues. V lost 5 bases to trimming and J lost 7 bases, with 10 bases between them. CDR3 sequence reads: CASSRGNNSPLHF. The CDR3 nucleotides read TGTGCCAGCAGTCGGGGGAACAATTCACCCCTCCACTTT.

This chain joins TRBV10-1 and TRBJ2-3; 10 nucleotides agree with TRBD2. This CDR3 has 17 residues. V gave up 2 bases and J gave up 5 bases; unmatched junction bases: 10. The germline gives CDR1 WNHNN, CDR2 SYGVQD (reference sequence). The DNA of the CDR3 is TGCGCCAGCAGTGAGGGGCCGGGACTAGCGAACCGAGATACGCAGTATTTT. Its translation is CASSEGPGLANRDTQYF.

The rearrangement uses TRBV19 and TRBJ1-1; 9 bases fit TRBD1. After removal of 4 bases from V and 5 bases from J, the junction contained 11 bases not matched to a gene. This CDR3 comprises 16 residues. Germline CDR1 is LNHDA and CDR2 is SQIVND (reference sequence). The CDR3: CASSTWTGVLRTEAFF. The CDR3 DNA sequence: TGTGCCAGTAGTACGTGGACAGGGGTATTACGAACTGAAGCTTTCTTT. Drawing the rest from reference TRBV19 and TRBJ1-1, the complete variable domain is DGGITQSPKYLFRKEGQNVTLSCEQNLNHDAMYWYRQDPGQGLRLIYYSQIVNDFQKGDIAEGYSVSREKKESFPLTVTSAQKNPTAFYLCASSTWTGVLRTEAFFGQGTRLTVV.

This clonotype was seen more than once but under ten times. The rearrangement links TRBV25-1 to TRBJ1-3; unclear D gene. CDR1 and CDR2 from the germline V gene are MGHDK and SYGVNS. V shed 1 base and J shed 9 bases, with 7 bases lying between them. The CDR3 totals 12 residues. The CDR3 loop reads CASSESPPTIYF. CDR3 DNA: TGTGCCAGCAGTGAATCACCACCCACCATATATTTT.

The gene calls are TRBV5-1 and TRBJ2-3; maybe TRBD1 (5 bases). CDR3 length: 14 amino acids. Germline V lookup: CDR1 SGHRS, CDR2 YFSETQ. Trimming removed 6 bases from V and 3 bases from J, with 14 bases in between. The CDR3, as DNA: TGCGCCAGCATTAGGGGTCCAGCAACAGATACGCAGTATTTT. Its protein product is CASIRGPATDTQYF.

V and J are TRBV5-1 and TRBJ2-6; no firm D call. Trimming stripped 0 bases from V and 1 base from J, with 5 bases between. Germline CDR1 SGHRS, CDR2 YFSETQ. This CDR3 comprises 15 residues. The CDR3: CASSLEPSGANVLTF. In DNA form, the CDR3 reads TGCGCCAGCAGCTTGGAGCCGTCTGGGGCCAACGTCCTGACTTTC.

The chain couples TRBV18 to TRBJ2-3; 8 nucleotides agree with TRBD1. This CDR3 has 16 residues. V lost 3 bases to trimming and J lost 3 bases; unmatched junction nucleotides: 8. Germline V gene data show CDR1 as KGHSH and CDR2 as LQKENI. CDR3 loop: CASSPQERQGTDTQYF. In DNA, the CDR3 is TGTGCCAGCTCACCTCAGGAGCGACAGGGGACAGATACGCAGTATTTT.

This clonotype was observed a few times. The chain links TRBV6-5 to TRBJ2-7; unclear D gene. The CDR3 is 15 amino acids. Germline CDR1 is MNHEY and CDR2 is SVGAGI. The V and J ends lost 2 bases and 0 bases respectively, with 11 bases between them. The CDR3: CASSYSLSYSYEQYF. The CDR3, as DNA: TGTGCCAGCAGTTACAGTCTTTCCTACTCCTACGAGCAGTACTTC.

This clonotype showed up just a few times. This chain links TRBV6-2 or TRBV6-3 with TRBJ2-1; TRBD2 matches 13 bases. The CDR3 is 15 residues long. In germline, CDR1 is MNHEY, CDR2 SVGEGT. Trimming cost V 8 bases and J 6 bases; bases outside gene matches: 7. CDR3 region: CASLPGLAGINEQFF. The CDR3 nucleotides are TGTGCCAGCCTCCCGGGACTAGCGGGGATCAATGAGCAGTTCTTC.

This clonotype was recorded a few times. J is TRBJ2-3 and V is TRBV12-3 or TRBV12-4, with 8 bases aligning to TRBD2. This CDR3 has 14 amino acids. V lost 3 bases to trimming and J lost 3 bases; unmatched junction nucleotides: 2. The CDR3 spells CASSFASGTDTQYF. DNA of the CDR3: TGTGCCAGCAGTTTCGCTAGCGGGACAGATACGCAGTATTTT.

This clonotype was observed a handful of times. This chain uses TRBV6-1 with TRBJ1-1, with 10 bases lining up with TRBD1. This CDR3 region has 15 residues. V lost 7 bases and J lost 5; bases outside the gene matches: 10. In germline, CDR1 is MNHNS, CDR2 SASEGT. The DNA of the CDR3 is TGTGCCAGCACCGGGGGACAGGGGAGGTTAACTGAAGCTTTCTTT. Its protein is CASTGGQGRLTEAFF.

V gene TRBV12-3 or TRBV12-4 combines with J gene TRBJ2-2, with 9 nucleotides matching TRBD1. J gave up 6 bases and V 7 bases, and 15 bases lay outside the gene matches. The CDR3 runs 17 residues. CDR3 sequence reads: CASTFSPGTGYPGELFF. The CDR3 DNA follows: TGTGCCAGCACCTTCAGCCCCGGGACAGGGTACCCCGGGGAGCTGTTTTTT.

This clonotype was picked up many times. This chain links TRBV7-9 with TRBJ1-2; perhaps TRBD1 as D (5 bases). The CDR3 covers 13 residues. The V gene's germline CDR1 is SEHNR and CDR2 FQNEAQ (reference sequence). Trimming cost V 4 bases and J 0 bases, with 6 bases left between them. The DNA for the CDR3 is TGTGCCAGCAGCTCGACAGCTAACTATGGCTACACCTTC. This gives the protein CASSSTANYGYTF.

The chain uses TRBV15 and TRBJ1-2, with D uncertain. Trimming removed 4 bases from V and 7 bases from J, with 16 bases in between. The CDR3 totals 14 residues. Germline CDR1 is LNHNV and CDR2 is YYDKDF (reference sequence). The CDR3 loop is CATSMIGVIGGYTF. In nucleotides, the CDR3 is TGTGCCACCAGCATGATCGGGGTTATAGGTGGCTACACCTTC.

The gene calls are TRBV6-6 and TRBJ2-2; D is possibly TRBD1 (6 bases). The CDR3 has 11 amino acids. V was clipped by 7 bases and J by 13 bases, with 13 bases between them. Germline assignment: CDR1 MNHNY and CDR2 SVGAGI (reference sequence). CDR3 sequence: CASKQGFRLFF. In nucleotides, the CDR3 is TGTGCCAGCAAACAGGGCTTTCGGCTGTTTTTT.

This clonotype came up a few times. The rearrangement joins TRBV15 to TRBJ2-5, with 8 bases identical to TRBD2. CDR3 length equals 16 residues. In germline, CDR1 is LNHNV, CDR2 YYDKDF (reference sequence). The ends lost 3 bases at V and 9 bases at J; junction bases unmatched: 15. CDR3 sequence (DNA): TGTGCCACCAGCAGGGACCCGGGACTAGGGGTCGCGGCCCAGTACTTC. Translating it yields CATSRDPGLGVAAQYF.

The J gene is TRBJ1-6, the V gene TRBV7-2; D is perhaps TRBD1 (5 bases). Germline V gene lookup returns CDR1 SGHTA and CDR2 FQGNSA. The CDR3 sequence is 15 residues long. Trimming cost V 1 base and J 7 bases, with 11 bases left between them. The CDR3 loop is CASSLGRAGNSPLHF. For the CDR3, the DNA is TGTGCCAGCAGCTTAGGCAGGGCCGGGAATTCACCCCTCCACTTT.

This clonotype has a count of ten or more. The rearrangement uses TRBV7-2 and TRBJ1-5; perhaps TRBD1 as D (5 bases). The CDR3 covers 14 residues. Trimming pared 5 bases from V and 6 bases from J, leaving 14 bases between. Per the germline V gene, CDR1 is SGHTA and CDR2 is FQGNSA. The CDR3 region is CASSPAGGGQPQHF. CDR3 nucleotide sequence: TGTGCCAGCAGCCCTGCGGGGGGGGGTCAGCCCCAGCATTTT.

CDR3 bases: TGTGCCAGCAGTTACACAGACCTCCGACAGGGATTGGCAGATACGCAGTATTTT. Encoded protein: CASSYTDLRQGLADTQYF. The chain has TRBV6-5 and TRBJ2-3; 7 bases agree with TRBD1. Germline lookup yields CDR1 MNHEY and CDR2 SVGAGI. This CDR3 has 18 residues. The V gene end was trimmed by 2 bases and the J gene end by 4 bases; junction bases not matched to a gene: 15.

V usage is TRBV29-1 and J usage is TRBJ2-1; D remains ambiguous. The germline V gene has CDR1 SQVTM and CDR2 ANQGSEA. There are 14 residues in the CDR3. Trimming stripped 4 bases from V and 5 bases from J, with 15 bases between. Written as DNA, the CDR3 is TGCAGCGTTGGATGGGCGGCCGGACACAATGAGCAGTTCTTC. The encoded protein is CSVGWAAGHNEQFF.

This chain joins TRBV7-8 and TRBJ2-7; D gene unclear. The V gene's germline CDR1 is SGHVS and CDR2 FQNEAQ. This CDR3 is 13 amino acids long. V lost 5 bases, J lost 6 bases, and 14 bases lay in between. CDR3 in amino acids: CASSPLYGFEQYF. Written as DNA, the CDR3 is TGTGCCAGCAGCCCCCTGTACGGTTTCGAGCAGTACTTC.